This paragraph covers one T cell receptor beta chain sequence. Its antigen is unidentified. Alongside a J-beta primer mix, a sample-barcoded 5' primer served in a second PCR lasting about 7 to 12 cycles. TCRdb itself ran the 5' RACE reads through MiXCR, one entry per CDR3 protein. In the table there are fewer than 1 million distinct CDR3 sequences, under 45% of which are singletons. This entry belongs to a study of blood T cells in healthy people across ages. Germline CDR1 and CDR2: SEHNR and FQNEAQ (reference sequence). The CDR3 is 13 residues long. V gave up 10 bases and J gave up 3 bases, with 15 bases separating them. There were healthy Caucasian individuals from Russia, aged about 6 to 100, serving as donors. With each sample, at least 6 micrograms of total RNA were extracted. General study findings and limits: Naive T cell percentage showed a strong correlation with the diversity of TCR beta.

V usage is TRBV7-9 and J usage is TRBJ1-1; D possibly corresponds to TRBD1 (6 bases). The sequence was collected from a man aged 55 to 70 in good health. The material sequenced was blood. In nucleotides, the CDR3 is TGTGCCACTTACAGGGCCGGGGACACTGAAGCTTTCTTT. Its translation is CATYRAGDTEAFF. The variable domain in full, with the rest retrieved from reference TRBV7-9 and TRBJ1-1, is DTGVSQNPRHKITKRGQNVTFRCDPISEHNRLYWYRQTLGQGPEFLTYFQNEAQLEKSRLLSDRFSAERPKGSFSTLEIQRTEQGDSAMYLCATYRAGDTEAFFGQGTRLTVV.